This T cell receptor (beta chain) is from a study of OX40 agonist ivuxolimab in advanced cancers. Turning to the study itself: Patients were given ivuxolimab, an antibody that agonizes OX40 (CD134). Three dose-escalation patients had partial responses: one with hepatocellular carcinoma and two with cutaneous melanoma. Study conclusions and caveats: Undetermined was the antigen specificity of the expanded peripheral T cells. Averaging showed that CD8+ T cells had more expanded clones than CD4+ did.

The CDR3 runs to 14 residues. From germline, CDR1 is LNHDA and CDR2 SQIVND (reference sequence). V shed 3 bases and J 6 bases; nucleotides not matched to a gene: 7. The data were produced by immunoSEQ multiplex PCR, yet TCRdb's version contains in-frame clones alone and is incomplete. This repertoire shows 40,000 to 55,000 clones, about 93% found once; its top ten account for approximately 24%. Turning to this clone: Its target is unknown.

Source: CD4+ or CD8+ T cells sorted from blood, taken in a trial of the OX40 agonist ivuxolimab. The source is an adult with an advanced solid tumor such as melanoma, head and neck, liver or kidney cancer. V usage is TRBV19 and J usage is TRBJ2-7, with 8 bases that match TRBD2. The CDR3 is CASSMGVSGVEQYF. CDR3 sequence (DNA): TGTGCCAGTAGTATGGGGGTTAGCGGGGTCGAGCAGTACTTC.